This note documents a single T cell receptor (beta chain) sequence. This specimen belongs to a study of CD8 T cells in Susac syndrome. Across the study: Clinically active disease was present in six of the sequenced Susac syndrome patients. About 8 of these patients were in remission.

Random hexamers were used to reverse transcribe an amount of about 0.45 to 1 ug RNA. Using its own MiXCR run on the immunoSEQ multiplex PCR reads, TCRdb lists one record per CDR3 protein. The sample includes about 110,000 distinct CDR3 sequences, around 94% seen only once; the top ten take over 0.4%. The ends lost 1 base at V and 8 bases at J; junction bases unmatched: 10. CDR1 and CDR2 from the germline V gene are LGHDT and YNNKEL (reference sequence). The CDR3 runs to 15 residues. The TCR originated in a human donor with Susac syndrome. This chain connects TRBV3-1 to TRBJ1-2; 7 bases are a match to TRBD1. The sequenced material came from CD8+ T cells from PBMCs. The CDR3 DNA reads as TGTGCCAGCAGCCAAGGGGGTAGGGGGCAATGGGGCTACACCTTC. Protein product: CASSQGGRGQWGYTF.